This T cell receptor (beta chain) was obtained from a study of cytomegalovirus exposure and HLA in healthy donors. The donors were members of the validation cohort comprising over 90 subjects, separate from the roughly 600-subject first cohort. Here immunoSEQ multiplex PCR was the method, and the copy in TCRdb shows in-frame clones only, minus some. This sample carries fewer than 150,000 clones, 80% to 90% of them seen once, and the ten largest clones take 7.5% to 10%. The V gene's germline CDR1 is LNHDA and CDR2 SQIVND (reference sequence). The CDR3 length is 12 residues. Trimming removed 3 bases from V and 7 bases from J, with 9 bases in between.

The V call is TRBV19, the J call TRBJ1-1; TRBD1 might be the D (5 bases). Sequenced material: PBMCs. This TCR derives from a woman aged 18-35 years in good health and CMV-seropositive. The DNA for the CDR3 is TGTGCCAGTAGTATCAACAGGCGTGAAGCTTTCTTT. Residues: CASSINRREAFF.